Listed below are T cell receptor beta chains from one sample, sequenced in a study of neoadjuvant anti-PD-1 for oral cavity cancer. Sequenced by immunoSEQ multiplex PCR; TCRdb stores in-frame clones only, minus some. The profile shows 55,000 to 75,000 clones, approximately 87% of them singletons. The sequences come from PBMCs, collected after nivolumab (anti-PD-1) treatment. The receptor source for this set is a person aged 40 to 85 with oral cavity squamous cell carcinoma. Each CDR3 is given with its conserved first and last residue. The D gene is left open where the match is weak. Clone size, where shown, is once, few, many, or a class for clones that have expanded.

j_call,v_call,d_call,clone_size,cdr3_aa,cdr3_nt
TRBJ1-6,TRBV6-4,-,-,CASSDVENSPLHF,TGTGCCAGCAGTGATGTTGAAAATTCACCCCTCCACTTT
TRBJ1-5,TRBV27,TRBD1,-,CASKTGGAPQHF,TGTGCCAGCAAGACAGGGGGGGCGCCCCAGCATTTT
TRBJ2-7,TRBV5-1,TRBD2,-,CASRTSGGGTTYEQYF,TGCGCCAGCAGGACTAGCGGGGGGGGTACCACCTACGAGCAGTACTTC
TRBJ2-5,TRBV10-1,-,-,CASSEAGIQETQYF,TGCGCCAGCAGTGAGGCTGGGATACAAGAGACCCAGTACTTC
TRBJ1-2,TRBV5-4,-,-,CASSPKGGGDYGYTF,TGTGCCAGCAGCCCGAAGGGGGGAGGGGACTATGGCTACACCTTC
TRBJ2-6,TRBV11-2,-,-,CASSSLSSGANVLTF,TGTGCCAGCAGCTCACTGAGCTCTGGGGCCAACGTCCTGACTTTC
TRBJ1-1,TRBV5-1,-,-,CASSLVPRETEAFF,TGCGCCAGCAGCTTGGTGCCCAGGGAAACTGAAGCTTTCTTT
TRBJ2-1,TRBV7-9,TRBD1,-,CASSFPGQYNEQFF,TGTGCCAGCAGCTTCCCGGGACAGTACAATGAGCAGTTCTTC
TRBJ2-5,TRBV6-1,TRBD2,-,CASRRTSTFQETQYF,TGTGCCAGCAGAAGGACTAGCACCTTCCAAGAGACCCAGTACTTC
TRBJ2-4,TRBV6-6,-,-,CASSYGGAKNIQYF,TGTGCCAGCAGTTACGGGGGGGCCAAAAACATTCAGTACTTC
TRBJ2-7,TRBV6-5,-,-,CASSYQGEQYF,TGTGCCAGCAGTTATCAGGGGGAGCAGTACTTC
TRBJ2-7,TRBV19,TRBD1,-,CASSPWTGDEQYF,TGTGCCAGTAGTCCTTGGACAGGGGATGAGCAGTACTTC
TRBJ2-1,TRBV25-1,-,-,CASSEYGDEQFF,TGTGCCAGCAGTGAATATGGGGATGAGCAGTTCTTC
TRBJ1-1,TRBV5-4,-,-,CASSLDRHRNTEAFF,TGTGCCAGCAGCTTGGATCGCCACAGAAACACTGAAGCTTTCTTT
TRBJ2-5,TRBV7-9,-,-,CASSPGETETQYF,TGTGCCAGCAGCCCTGGGGAGACGGAGACCCAGTACTTC
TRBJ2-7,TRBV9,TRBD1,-,CASSARQGSNYEQYF,TGTGCCAGCAGCGCAAGACAGGGTAGCAACTACGAGCAGTACTTC
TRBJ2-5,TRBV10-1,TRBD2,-,CASSEGLAENQETQYF,TGCGCCAGCAGTGAGGGACTAGCGGAGAACCAAGAGACCCAGTACTTC
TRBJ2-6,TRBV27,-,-,CASRSSGANVLTF,TGTGCCAGCAGGAGCTCTGGGGCCAACGTCCTGACTTTC
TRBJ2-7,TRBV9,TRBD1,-,CASSSSPGGPYEQYF,TGTGCCAGCAGCTCAAGTCCAGGGGGCCCTTACGAGCAGTACTTC
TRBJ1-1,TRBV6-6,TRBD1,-,CASSTPSGQGTGSFF,TGTGCCAGCAGCACCCCAAGCGGACAGGGGACTGGTTCTTTCTTT
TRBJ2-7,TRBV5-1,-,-,CASSSNFYEQYF,TGCGCCAGCAGCTCAAACTTCTACGAGCAGTACTTC
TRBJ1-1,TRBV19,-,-,CASSIAVRRTEAFF,TGTGCCAGTAGTATAGCCGTCCGACGGACCGAAGCTTTCTTT
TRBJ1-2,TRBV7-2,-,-,CASSPEHTSGYTF,TGTGCCAGCAGCCCGGAACATACCTCGGGCTACACCTTC
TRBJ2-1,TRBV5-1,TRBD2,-,CASSLRAGPYNEQFF,TGCGCCAGCAGCTTAAGAGCGGGGCCATACAATGAGCAGTTCTTC
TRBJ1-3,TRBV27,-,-,CASSLSASVGGNTIYF,TGTGCCAGCAGTTTATCCGCGTCAGTGGGTGGAAACACCATATATTTT
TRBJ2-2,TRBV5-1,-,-,CASIRLAGELFF,TGCGCCAGCATAAGGCTAGCCGGGGAGCTGTTTTTT
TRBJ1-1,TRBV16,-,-,CASSQGLNTEAFF,TGTGCCAGCAGCCAGGGTCTGAACACTGAAGCTTTCTTT
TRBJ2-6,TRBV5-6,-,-,CASSLAQGFPGANVLTF,TGTGCCAGCAGCTTGGCCCAGGGTTTCCCTGGGGCCAACGTCCTGACTTTC
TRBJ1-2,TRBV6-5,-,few,CASSRRRSGYTF,TGTGCCAGCAGTAGGAGGAGGAGTGGCTACACCTTC
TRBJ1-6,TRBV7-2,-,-,CASSSKSSYNSPLHF,TGTGCCAGCAGCTCCAAGAGCTCCTATAATTCACCCCTCCACTTT
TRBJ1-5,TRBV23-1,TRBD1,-,CASSQGDRHQPQHF,TGCGCCAGCAGTCAAGGGGACAGACATCAGCCCCAGCATTTT
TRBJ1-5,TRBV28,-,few,CASSRGTADQPQHF,TGTGCCAGCAGTCGCGGGACGGCCGATCAGCCCCAGCATTTT
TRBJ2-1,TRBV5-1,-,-,CASSLFSSYNEQFF,TGCGCCAGCAGCTTGTTCTCCTCCTACAATGAGCAGTTCTTC
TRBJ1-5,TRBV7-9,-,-,CASSSRRGRRQHF,TGTGCCAGCAGCTCCCGCCGGGGGCGCCGACAGCATTTT
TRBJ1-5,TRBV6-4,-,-,CASSEDLTGQPQHF,TGTGCCAGCAGCGAGGACCTTACCGGGCAGCCCCAGCATTTT
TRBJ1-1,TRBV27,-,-,CASSLRQAARTEAFF,TGTGCCAGCAGTCTCCGACAGGCGGCCCGCACTGAAGCTTTCTTT
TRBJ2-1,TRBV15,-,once,CATSRDRGQDYNEQFF,TGTGCCACCAGCAGAGATAGAGGGCAGGACTACAATGAGCAGTTCTTC
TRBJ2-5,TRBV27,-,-,CASSLRVLGETQYF,TGTGCCAGCAGTTTAAGGGTATTAGGAGAGACCCAGTACTTC
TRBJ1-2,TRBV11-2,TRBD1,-,CASSSGGGLANYGYTF,TGTGCCAGCAGCTCAGGGGGGGGATTAGCTAACTATGGCTACACCTTC
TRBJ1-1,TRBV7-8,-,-,CASSLAIRRGQGSMNTEAFF,TGTGCCAGCAGCTTAGCGATTCGTAGAGGGCAGGGGTCTATGAACACTGAAGCTTTCTTT
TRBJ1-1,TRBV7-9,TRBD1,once,CASSSTGGVTEAFF,TGTGCCAGCAGCTCGACAGGGGGGGTCACTGAAGCTTTCTTT
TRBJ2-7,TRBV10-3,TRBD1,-,CAIREGQGAYEQYF,TGTGCCATCAGAGAGGGACAGGGGGCCTACGAGCAGTACTTC
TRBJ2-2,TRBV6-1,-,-,CASSAPLIAGELFF,TGTGCCAGCAGTGCGCCTTTGATTGCCGGGGAGCTGTTTTTT
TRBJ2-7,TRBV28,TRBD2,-,CASRGPGTSGAGGQYF,TGTGCCAGTAGGGGCCCCGGGACTAGCGGGGCCGGAGGGCAGTACTTC
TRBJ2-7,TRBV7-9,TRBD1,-,CASRPTGGYEQYF,TGTGCCAGCAGGCCGACAGGGGGCTACGAGCAGTACTTC
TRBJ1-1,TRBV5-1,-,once,CASSPGGGDMNTEAFF,TGCGCCAGCAGCCCGGGCGGGGGGGATATGAACACTGAAGCTTTCTTT
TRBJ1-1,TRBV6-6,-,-,CASRPKMNTEAFF,TGTGCCAGCAGGCCCAAGATGAACACTGAAGCTTTCTTT
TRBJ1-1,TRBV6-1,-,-,CASKHTEAFF,TGTGCCAGCAAACACACTGAAGCTTTCTTT
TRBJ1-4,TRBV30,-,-,CASYGGAGEKLFF,TGTGCTTCTTACGGGGGCGCAGGTGAAAAACTGTTTTTT
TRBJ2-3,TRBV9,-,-,CASSVRPGADTQYF,TGTGCCAGCAGCGTACGACCAGGGGCAGATACGCAGTATTTT
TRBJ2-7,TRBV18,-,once,CASSGGGSSYEQYF,TGTGCCAGCTCCGGGGGCGGGAGCTCCTACGAGCAGTACTTC